The 15 T cell receptor beta chains below come from one sample, sequenced in a study of T-cell reconstitution after alpha-beta-depleted transplantation in children. Preparation of the TCRbeta library involved a method that used unique molecular identifiers. TCRdb itself ran the PCR reads through MiXCR, one entry per CDR3 protein. The repertoire has over 85,000 distinct CDR3 sequences, 7.5% to 9% of them found once; the top ten carry approximately 16%. The sequencing here drew on PBMCs, taken before TCRalphabeta/CD19-depleted stem cell transplant. The receptors stem from a boy aged 2 to 10 with acute lymphoblastic leukemia, due to receive a stem cell transplant.

This clonotype was counted between two and nine times. The chain links TRBV2 to TRBJ2-1; the D is unclear. This CDR3 comprises 16 residues. V shed 6 bases and J shed 4 bases, with 19 bases lying between them. Germline V gives CDR1 SNHLY, CDR2 FYNNEI. The CDR3 DNA sequence: TGTGCCAGCAGGTCCAGGTCGGCAGCGCTATACAATGAGCAGTTCTTC. It translates to CASRSRSAALYNEQFF.

V and J are TRBV6-2 or TRBV6-3 and TRBJ2-1; D unresolved. The V end lost 8 bases, the J end lost 0 bases, and 20 bases lay between the germline ends. The CDR3 runs 17 residues. The germline V gene encodes CDR1 MNHEY and CDR2 SVGEGT. CDR3: CASFNGLRRISYNEQFF. The DNA for the CDR3 is TGTGCCAGCTTTAACGGGCTAAGGAGAATCTCCTACAATGAGCAGTTCTTC.

This clonotype has ten or more counts. The rearrangement uses TRBV6-5 and TRBJ2-3, with D hard to call. CDR3 length: 14 amino acids. Germline CDR1 and CDR2: MNHEY and SVGAGI. The V and J ends lost 0 bases and 4 bases respectively, with 8 bases between them. Here the CDR3 DNA reads TGTGCCAGCAGTTACTCGAGCCCATCAGATACGCAGTATTTT. Its translation: CASSYSSPSDTQYF.

The chain is built from TRBV12-3 or TRBV12-4 and TRBJ1-1, with D tentatively TRBD1 (5 bases). There are 14 residues in the CDR3. Trimming pared 4 bases from V and 2 bases from J, leaving 11 bases between. As DNA, the CDR3 is TGTGCCAGCAGTTCCCACGGGGCTAACACTGAAGCTTTCTTT. Translation gives CASSSHGANTEAFF.

The V and J genes are TRBV19 and TRBJ2-3, with 9 bases lining up with TRBD1. The junction had 16 bases not matched to a gene; V was cut back by 9 bases and J by 6 bases. The germline V gene encodes CDR1 LNHDA and CDR2 SQIVND (reference sequence). The CDR3 length is 16 residues. The CDR3 sequence: CASLPHPGQGRDTQYF. Written as DNA, the CDR3 is TGTGCCAGCCTACCACATCCGGGACAGGGTAGGGATACGCAGTATTTT.

This clonotype showed up just a few times. The CDR3 DNA is TGTGCCAGCAGCACAGTGGTTAGCTACAATGAGCAGTTCTTC. This gives the protein CASSTVVSYNEQFF. The chain joins TRBV6-1 to TRBJ2-1; D unclear. Germline-derived CDR1 and CDR2 are MNHNS and SASEGT. The V end lost 6 bases, the J end lost 3 bases, and 12 bases lay between the germline ends. This CDR3 is built from 14 residues.

This clonotype was recorded at least ten times. The rearrangement joins TRBV5-1 to TRBJ2-5; no firm D call. CDR1 is SGHRS and CDR2 is YFSETQ in the germline V gene. The V end lost 6 bases, the J end lost 5 bases, and 11 bases lay between the germline ends. The CDR3 sequence is 12 residues long. In DNA, the CDR3 is TGCGCCAGCAATGAGAACACGGAGACCCAGTACTTC. The encoded protein is CASNENTETQYF.

This clonotype was picked up many times. The chain employs TRBV7-2 and TRBJ2-3; D not resolved. V lost 6 bases and J 2 bases, leaving 9 bases between the germline ends. Germline values: CDR1 SGHTA, CDR2 FQGNSA. CDR3 length: 13 residues. The CDR3, as DNA: TGTGCCAGCAGTTCCCTAAACACAGATACGCAGTATTTT. As protein: CASSSLNTDTQYF.

There are many counts of this clonotype. A much larger clone lies a single base off, so this may be a read error. CDR3 loop: CASSLGDRYNEQFF. The DNA for the CDR3 is TGTGCCAGCAGCTTAGGGGACAGATACAATGAGCAGTTCTTC. The chain is built from TRBV7-9 and TRBJ2-1; 7 bases are a match to TRBD1. Losses at the gene ends were 1 base for V and 4 bases for J; bases not matched to a gene: 1. This CDR3 region has 14 residues. Germline V gene sequence: CDR1 SEHNR, CDR2 FQNEAQ (reference sequence).

This clonotype has a handful of counts. This rearrangement joins TRBV5-1 to TRBJ2-1; 10 bases match TRBD1. The CDR3 sequence is 15 residues long. V lost 0 bases, J lost 3 bases, and 0 bases stayed unmatched. Germline CDR1 reads SGHRS; CDR2 reads YFSETQ. The CDR3 spells CASSLGTGGYNEQFF. In nucleotides, the CDR3 is TGCGCCAGCAGCTTGGGGACAGGGGGCTACAATGAGCAGTTCTTC. Based on the CDR3 plus reference TRBV5-1 and TRBJ2-1, the full variable domain is KAGVTQTPRYLIKTRGQQVTLSCSPISGHRSVSWYQQTPGQGLQFLFEYFSETQRNKGNFPGRFSGRQFSNSRSEMNVSTLELGDSALYLCASSLGTGGYNEQFFGPGTRLTVL.

This clonotype was seen more than once but under ten times. This rearrangement joins TRBV25-1 to TRBJ2-7; no clear D. CDR3 length equals 11 residues. CDR1 and CDR2 from the germline V gene are MGHDK and SYGVNS. V was pared by 3 bases and J by 4 bases, with 4 bases between. CDR3 in DNA: TGTGCCAGCAGTGAGATTTACGAGCAGTACTTC. Translating it yields CASSEIYEQYF.

Turning to this clonotype: One junction end disagrees with the germline gene, perhaps due to a read error. The chain employs TRBV12-3 or TRBV12-4 and TRBJ1-5; no reliable D call. This CDR3 is built from 14 residues. This CDR3 is CASSLGPSSQPQHF. Written as DNA, the CDR3 is TGTGCCAGCAGTCTCGGGCCGAGCAGTCAGCCCCAGCATTTT.

This clonotype was recorded many times. The chain has TRBV7-8 and TRBJ2-7; no firm D call. CDR3 length: 17 amino acids. Looked up from germline, CDR1 is SGHVS and CDR2 is FQNEAQ. V lost 6 bases to trimming and J lost 9 bases, with 30 bases between them. Here the CDR3 DNA reads TGTGCCAGCAGTTCTAACGAAGCCGTCCTACGAGCCGCGAGGCAGTACTTC. It encodes CASSSNEAVLRAARQYF.

This clonotype was seen only a few times. The chain recombines TRBV6-1 with TRBJ2-3; D perhaps matches TRBD2 (6 bases). There are 16 residues in the CDR3. Germline-derived CDR1 and CDR2 are MNHNS and SASEGT. V was pared by 6 bases and J by 6 bases, with 22 bases between. The CDR3 bases are TGTGCCAGCAGAGCGATTACCGGGACTCGCCCCGATACGCAGTATTTT. Translation: CASRAITGTRPDTQYF.

In DNA, the CDR3 is TGTGCCAGCAGCTTTTCAGGGGACACTGAAGCTTTCTTT. Protein product: CASSFSGDTEAFF. The chain joins TRBV7-3 to TRBJ1-1; a weak D match, TRBD1 (6 bases). V lost 3 bases and J 3 bases, leaving 8 bases between the germline ends. The CDR3 runs to 13 residues. Germline V lookup: CDR1 SGHTA, CDR2 FQGTGA.